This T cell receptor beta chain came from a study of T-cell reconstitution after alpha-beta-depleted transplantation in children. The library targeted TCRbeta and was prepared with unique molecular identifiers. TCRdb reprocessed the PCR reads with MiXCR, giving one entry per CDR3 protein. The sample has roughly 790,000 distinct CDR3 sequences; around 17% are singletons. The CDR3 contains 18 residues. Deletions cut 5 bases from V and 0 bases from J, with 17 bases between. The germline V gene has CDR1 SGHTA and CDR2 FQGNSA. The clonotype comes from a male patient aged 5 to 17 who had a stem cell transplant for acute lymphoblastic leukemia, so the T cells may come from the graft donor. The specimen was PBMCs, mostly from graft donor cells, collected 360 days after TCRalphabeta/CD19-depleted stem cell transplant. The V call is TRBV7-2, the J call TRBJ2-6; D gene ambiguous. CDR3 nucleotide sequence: TGTGCCAGCAGCCCCACCTCCGAATCGTTCTCTGGGGCCAACGTCCTGACTTTC. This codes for CASSPTSESFSGANVLTF.